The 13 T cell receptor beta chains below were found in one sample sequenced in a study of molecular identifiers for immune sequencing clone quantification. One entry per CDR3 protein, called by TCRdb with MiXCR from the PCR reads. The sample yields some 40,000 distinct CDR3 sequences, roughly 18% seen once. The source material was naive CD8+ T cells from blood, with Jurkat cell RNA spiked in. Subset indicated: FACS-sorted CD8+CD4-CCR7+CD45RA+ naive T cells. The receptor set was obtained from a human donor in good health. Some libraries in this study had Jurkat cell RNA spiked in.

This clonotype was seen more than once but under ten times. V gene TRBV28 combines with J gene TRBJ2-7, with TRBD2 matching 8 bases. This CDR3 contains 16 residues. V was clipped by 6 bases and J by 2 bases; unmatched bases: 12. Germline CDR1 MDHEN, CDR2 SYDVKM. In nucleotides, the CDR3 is TGTGCCAGCAGCATCCTGGGGGAGACTAGCGCCTACGAGCAGTACTTC. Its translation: CASSILGETSAYEQYF.

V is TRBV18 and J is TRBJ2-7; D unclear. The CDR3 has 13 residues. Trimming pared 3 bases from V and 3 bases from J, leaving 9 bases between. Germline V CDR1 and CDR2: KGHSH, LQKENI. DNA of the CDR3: TGTGCCAGCTCACCTACGGACCACTACGAGCAGTACTTC. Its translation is CASSPTDHYEQYF. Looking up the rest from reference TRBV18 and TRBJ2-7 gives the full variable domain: NAGVMQNPRHLVRRRGQEARLRCSPMKGHSHVYWYRQLPEEGLKFMVYLQKENIIDESGMPKERFSAEFPKEGPSILRIQQVVRGDSAAYFCASSPTDHYEQYFGPGTRLTVT.

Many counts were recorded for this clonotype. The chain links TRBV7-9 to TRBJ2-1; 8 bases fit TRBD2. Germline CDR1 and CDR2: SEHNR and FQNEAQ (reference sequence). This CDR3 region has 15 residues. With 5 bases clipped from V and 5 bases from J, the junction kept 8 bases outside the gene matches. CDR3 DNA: TGTGCCAGCAGCCTACGGACTAGCCTTCACAATGAGCAGTTCTTC. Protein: CASSLRTSLHNEQFF. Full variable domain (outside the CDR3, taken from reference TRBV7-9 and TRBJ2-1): DTGVSQNPRHKITKRGQNVTFRCDPISEHNRLYWYRQTLGQGPEFLTYFQNEAQLEKSRLLSDRFSAERPKGSFSTLEIQRTEQGDSAMYLCASSLRTSLHNEQFFGPGTRLTVL.

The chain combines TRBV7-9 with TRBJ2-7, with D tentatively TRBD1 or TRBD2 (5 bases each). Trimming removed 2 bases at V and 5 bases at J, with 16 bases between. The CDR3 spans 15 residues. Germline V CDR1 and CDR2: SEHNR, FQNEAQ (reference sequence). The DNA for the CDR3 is TGTGCCAGCAGCTTATCGTCATCAGGGACGCACGAGCAGTACTTC. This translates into CASSLSSSGTHEQYF.

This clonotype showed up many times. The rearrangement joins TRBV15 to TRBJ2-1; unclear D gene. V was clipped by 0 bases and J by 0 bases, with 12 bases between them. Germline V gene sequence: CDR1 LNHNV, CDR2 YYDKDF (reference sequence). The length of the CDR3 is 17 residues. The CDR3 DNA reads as TGTGCCACCAGCAGAGAAAGCCTACTGAGCTCCTACAATGAGCAGTTCTTC. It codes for CATSRESLLSSYNEQFF. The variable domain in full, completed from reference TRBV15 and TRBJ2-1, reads DAMVIQNPRYQVTQFGKPVTLSCSQTLNHNVMYWYQQKSSQAPKLLFHYYDKDFNNEADTPDNFQSRRPNTSFCFLDIRSPGLGDTAMYLCATSRESLLSSYNEQFFGPGTRLTVL.

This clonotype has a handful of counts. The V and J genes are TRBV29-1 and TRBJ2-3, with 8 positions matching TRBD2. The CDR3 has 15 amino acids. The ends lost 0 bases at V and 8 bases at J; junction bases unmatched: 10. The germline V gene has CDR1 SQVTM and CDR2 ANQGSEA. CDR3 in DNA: TGCAGCGTTGAAGATGGGTTGAGCGGGAGAGGTACGCAGTATTTT. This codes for CSVEDGLSGRGTQYF.

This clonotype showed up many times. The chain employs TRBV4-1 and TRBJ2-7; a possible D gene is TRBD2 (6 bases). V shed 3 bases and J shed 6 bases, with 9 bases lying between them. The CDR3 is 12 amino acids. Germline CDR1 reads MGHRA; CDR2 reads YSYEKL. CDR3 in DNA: TGCGCCAGCAGCCACGGGGGTTCCGAGCAGTACTTC. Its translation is CASSHGGSEQYF.

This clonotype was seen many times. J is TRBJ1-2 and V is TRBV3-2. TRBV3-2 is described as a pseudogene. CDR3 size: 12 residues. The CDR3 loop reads CASSQLHGGYTF. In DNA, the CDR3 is TGTGCCAGCAGCCAACTGCACGGTGGCTACACCTTC.

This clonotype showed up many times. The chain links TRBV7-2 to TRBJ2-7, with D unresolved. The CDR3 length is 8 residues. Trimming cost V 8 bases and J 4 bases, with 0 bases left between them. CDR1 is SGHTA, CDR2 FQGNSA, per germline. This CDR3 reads CASYEQYF. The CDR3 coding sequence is TGTGCCAGCTACGAGCAGTACTTC.

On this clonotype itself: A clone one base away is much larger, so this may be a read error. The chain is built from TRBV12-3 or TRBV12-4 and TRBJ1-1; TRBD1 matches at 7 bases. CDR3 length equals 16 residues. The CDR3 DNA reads TGTGTCAGCAGCACAGGGGCCCCAATTCTGAACACTGAAGCTTTCTTT. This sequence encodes CVSSTGAPILNTEAFF.

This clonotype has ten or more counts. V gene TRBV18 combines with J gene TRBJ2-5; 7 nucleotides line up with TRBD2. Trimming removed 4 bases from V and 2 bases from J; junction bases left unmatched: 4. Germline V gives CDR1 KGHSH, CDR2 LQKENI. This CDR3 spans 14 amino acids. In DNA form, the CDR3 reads TGTGCCAGCTCACTCCTAGCGGAACAAGAGACCCAGTACTTC. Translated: CASSLLAEQETQYF.

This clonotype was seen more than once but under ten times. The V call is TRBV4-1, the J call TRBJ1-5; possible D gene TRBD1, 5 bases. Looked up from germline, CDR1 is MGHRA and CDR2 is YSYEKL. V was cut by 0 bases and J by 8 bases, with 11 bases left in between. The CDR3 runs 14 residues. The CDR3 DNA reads TGCGCCAGCAGCCAAGAAGGCAGGGCTGAGCCCCAGCATTTT. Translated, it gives CASSQEGRAEPQHF.

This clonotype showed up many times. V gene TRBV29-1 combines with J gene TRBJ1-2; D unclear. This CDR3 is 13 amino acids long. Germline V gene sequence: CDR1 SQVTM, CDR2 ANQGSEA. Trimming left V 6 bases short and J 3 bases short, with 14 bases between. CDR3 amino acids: CSVIRASDYGYTF. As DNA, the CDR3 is TGCAGCGTGATCCGGGCGAGTGACTATGGCTACACCTTC.